These 7 T cell receptor beta chains were all obtained from the same sample, sequenced in a study of regulatory T cells in long-lasting Graves disease. Sequencing libraries for TCR beta were prepared with iRepertoire HTBI primers and Arm-PCR of CDR3 regions. MiXCR was run by TCRdb on the multiplex PCR reads, yielding one entry per CDR3 protein. This sample has 550,000 to 600,000 distinct CDR3 sequences, with roughly 16% found just once. The time point is: newly diagnosed GD, antithyroid drugs for less than 3 months. Making the TCR library involved RNA that had been extracted from PBMCs. The data also belong to a second study, concerning T cells in Graves' hyperthyroidism and ophthalmopathy.

Here the sequenced sample was peripheral blood mononuclear cells (PBMCs), taken at new diagnosis, from a patient treated with antithyroid drugs. These receptor sequences come from a man younger than 35 with Graves disease.

At least ten counts were recorded for this clonotype. The chain links TRBV7-9 to TRBJ2-7, with 9 bases that match TRBD2. This CDR3 spans 16 amino acids. Germline loops: CDR1 SEHNR, CDR2 FQNEAQ (reference sequence). V shed 5 bases, J shed 4 bases, and the junction held 12 bases outside the gene matches. CDR3 protein: CASSATSGLQKYEQYF. The CDR3 DNA reads TGTGCCAGCAGCGCGACTAGCGGCCTACAGAAATACGAGCAGTACTTC.

The rearrangement links TRBV9 to TRBJ2-5; maybe TRBD2 (6 bases). Trimming took off 0 bases at V and 2 bases at J, with 11 bases between the two ends. Germline CDR1 reads SGDLS; CDR2 reads YYNGEE. This CDR3 has 15 amino acids. The CDR3 DNA reads as TGTGCCAGCAGCGTAGGCGGGAACAGTCAAGAGACCCAGTACTTC. It yields the protein CASSVGGNSQETQYF.

At least ten counts were recorded for this clonotype. This chain connects TRBV12-3 or TRBV12-4 to TRBJ1-1; 8 nucleotides agree with TRBD1. The CDR3 runs 15 residues. Germline trimming cut 3 bases from V and 5 bases from J; bases unmatched to any gene: 8. The CDR3 loop is CASSLAGGHGTEAFF. The CDR3 nucleotides read TGTGCCAGCAGTTTGGCAGGGGGCCACGGAACTGAAGCTTTCTTT.

This clonotype was observed a handful of times. The chain joins TRBV4-2 to TRBJ2-5; the match to TRBD2 covers 9 bases. Germline values: CDR1 LGHNA, CDR2 YNFKEQ. V gave up 4 bases and J gave up 5 bases; unmatched junction bases: 14. CDR3 size: 17 residues. CDR3 sequence (DNA): TGTGCCAGCAGCCCTCGGGGCGGGAGGGTACGTACGGAGACCCAGTACTTC. This encodes CASSPRGGRVRTETQYF.

This clonotype was found a few times. The V call is TRBV20-1, the J call TRBJ2-5; D gene ambiguous. This CDR3 comprises 12 residues. V shed 3 bases and J shed 7 bases, with 12 bases lying between them. CDR1 and CDR2 from the germline V gene are DFQATT and SNEGSKA (reference sequence). The CDR3 reads CSASSAAGTQYF. In DNA form, the CDR3 reads TGCAGTGCTAGTAGTGCTGCTGGGACCCAGTACTTC.

The V call is TRBV3-1, the J call TRBJ2-4; 10 bases line up with TRBD2. The CDR3 has 19 amino acids. J gave up 0 bases and V 0 bases, and 8 bases lay outside the gene matches. The germline CDR1 and CDR2 sequences are LGHDT and YNNKEL (reference sequence). The CDR3 loop reads CASSQDGAGGPTAKNIQYF. CDR3 nucleotides: TGTGCCAGCAGCCAAGATGGAGCGGGAGGGCCAACAGCCAAAAACATTCAGTACTTC.

The table lists this clonotype with many counts. The rearrangement links TRBV29-1 to TRBJ2-2; 7 bases fit TRBD1. Germline CDR1 SQVTM, CDR2 ANQGSEA. This CDR3 is 15 amino acids long. The V gene end was trimmed by 6 bases and the J gene end by 2 bases; junction bases not matched to a gene: 9. The CDR3: CSVRPGTENTGELFF. In DNA, the CDR3 is TGCAGCGTCAGACCGGGGACAGAAAACACCGGGGAGCTGTTTTTT.